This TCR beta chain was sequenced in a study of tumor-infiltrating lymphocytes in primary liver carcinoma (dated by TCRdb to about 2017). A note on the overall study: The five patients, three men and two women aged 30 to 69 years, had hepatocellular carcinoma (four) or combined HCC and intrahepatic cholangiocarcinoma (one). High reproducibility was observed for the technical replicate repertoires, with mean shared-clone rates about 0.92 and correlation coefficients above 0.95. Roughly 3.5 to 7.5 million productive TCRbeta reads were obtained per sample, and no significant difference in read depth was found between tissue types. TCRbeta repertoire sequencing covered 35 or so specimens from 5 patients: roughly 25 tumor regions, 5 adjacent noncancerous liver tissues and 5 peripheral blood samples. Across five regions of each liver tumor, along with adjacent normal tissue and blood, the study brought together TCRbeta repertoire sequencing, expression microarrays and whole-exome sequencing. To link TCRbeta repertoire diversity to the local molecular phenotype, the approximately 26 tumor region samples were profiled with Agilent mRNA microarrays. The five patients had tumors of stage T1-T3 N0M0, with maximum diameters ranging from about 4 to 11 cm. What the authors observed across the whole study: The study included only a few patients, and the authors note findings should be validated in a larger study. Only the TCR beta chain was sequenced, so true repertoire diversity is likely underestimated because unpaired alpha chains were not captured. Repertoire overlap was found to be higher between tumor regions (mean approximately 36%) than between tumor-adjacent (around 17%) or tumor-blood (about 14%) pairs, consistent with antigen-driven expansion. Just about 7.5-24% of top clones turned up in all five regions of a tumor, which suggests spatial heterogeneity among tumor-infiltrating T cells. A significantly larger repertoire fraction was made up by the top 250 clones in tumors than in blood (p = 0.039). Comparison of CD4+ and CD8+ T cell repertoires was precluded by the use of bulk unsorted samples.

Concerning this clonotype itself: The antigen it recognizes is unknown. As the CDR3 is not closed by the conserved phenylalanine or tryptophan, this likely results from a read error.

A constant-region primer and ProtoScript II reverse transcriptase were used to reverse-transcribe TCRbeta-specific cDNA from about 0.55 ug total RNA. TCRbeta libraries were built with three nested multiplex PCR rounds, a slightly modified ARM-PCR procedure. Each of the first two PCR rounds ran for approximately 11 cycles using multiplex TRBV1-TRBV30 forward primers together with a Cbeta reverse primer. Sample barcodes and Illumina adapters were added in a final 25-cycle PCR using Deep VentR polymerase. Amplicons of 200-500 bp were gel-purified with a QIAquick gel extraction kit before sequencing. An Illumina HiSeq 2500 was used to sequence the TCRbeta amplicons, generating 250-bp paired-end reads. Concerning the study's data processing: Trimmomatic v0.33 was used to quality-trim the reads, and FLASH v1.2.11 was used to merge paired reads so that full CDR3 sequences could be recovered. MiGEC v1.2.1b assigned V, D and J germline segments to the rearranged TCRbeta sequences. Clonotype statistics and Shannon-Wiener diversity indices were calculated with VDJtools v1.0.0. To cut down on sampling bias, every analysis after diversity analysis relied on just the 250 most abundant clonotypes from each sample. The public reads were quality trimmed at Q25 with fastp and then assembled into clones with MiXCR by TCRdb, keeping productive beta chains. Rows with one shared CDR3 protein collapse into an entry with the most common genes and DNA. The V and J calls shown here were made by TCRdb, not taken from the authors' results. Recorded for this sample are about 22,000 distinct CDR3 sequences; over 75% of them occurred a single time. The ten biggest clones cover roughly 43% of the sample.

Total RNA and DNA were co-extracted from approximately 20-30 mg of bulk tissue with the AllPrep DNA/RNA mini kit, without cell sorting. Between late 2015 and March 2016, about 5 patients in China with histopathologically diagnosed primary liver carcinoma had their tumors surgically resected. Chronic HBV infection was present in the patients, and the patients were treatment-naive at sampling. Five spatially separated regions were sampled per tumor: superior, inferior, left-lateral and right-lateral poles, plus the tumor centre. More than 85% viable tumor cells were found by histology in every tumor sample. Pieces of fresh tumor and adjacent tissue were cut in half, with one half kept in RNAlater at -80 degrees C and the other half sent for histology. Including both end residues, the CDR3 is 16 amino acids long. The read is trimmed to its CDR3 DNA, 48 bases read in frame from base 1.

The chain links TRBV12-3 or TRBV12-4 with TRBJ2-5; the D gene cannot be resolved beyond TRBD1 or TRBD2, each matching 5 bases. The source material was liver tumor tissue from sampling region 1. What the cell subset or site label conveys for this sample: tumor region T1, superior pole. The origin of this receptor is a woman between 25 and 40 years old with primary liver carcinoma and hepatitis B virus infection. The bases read TGTGCCGGCAGTTTAAGTCCATGGGGGTCGGTGGAGATCCAGTACTTA. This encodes CAGSLSPWGSVEIQYL.